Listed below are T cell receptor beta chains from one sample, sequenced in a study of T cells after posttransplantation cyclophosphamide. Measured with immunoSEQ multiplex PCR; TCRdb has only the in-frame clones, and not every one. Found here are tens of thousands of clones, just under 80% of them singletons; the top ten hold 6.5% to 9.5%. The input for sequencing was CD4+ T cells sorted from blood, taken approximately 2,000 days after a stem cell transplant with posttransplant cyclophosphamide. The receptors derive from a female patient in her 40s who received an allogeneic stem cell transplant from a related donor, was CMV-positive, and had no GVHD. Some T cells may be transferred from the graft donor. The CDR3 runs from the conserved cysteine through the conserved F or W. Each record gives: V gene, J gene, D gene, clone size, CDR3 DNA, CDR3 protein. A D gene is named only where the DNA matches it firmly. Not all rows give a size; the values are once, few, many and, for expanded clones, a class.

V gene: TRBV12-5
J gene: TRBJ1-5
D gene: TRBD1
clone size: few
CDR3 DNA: TGTGCTAGTGGTGACAGGGGGCGCAATCAGCCCCAGCATTTT
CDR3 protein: CASGDRGRNQPQHF

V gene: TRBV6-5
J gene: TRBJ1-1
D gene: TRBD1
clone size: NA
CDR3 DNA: TGTGCCAGCAGTTACTTACAGGGGACTGAAGCTTTCTTT
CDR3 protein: CASSYLQGTEAFF

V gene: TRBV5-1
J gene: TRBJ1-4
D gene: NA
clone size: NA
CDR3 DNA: TGCGCCAGCAGCTTGGGGAGCGGGGAAAATGAAAAACTGTTTTTT
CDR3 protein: CASSLGSGENEKLFF

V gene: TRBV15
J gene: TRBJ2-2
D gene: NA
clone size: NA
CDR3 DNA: TGTGCCACCAGCAGTCTGGGGGGGGCTAACACCGGGGAGCTGTTTTTT
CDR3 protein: CATSSLGGANTGELFF

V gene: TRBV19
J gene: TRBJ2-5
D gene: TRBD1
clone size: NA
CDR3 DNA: TGTGCCAGTAGTACAAAGGGGACAGGGGTCGAGACCCAGTACTTC
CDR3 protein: CASSTKGTGVETQYF

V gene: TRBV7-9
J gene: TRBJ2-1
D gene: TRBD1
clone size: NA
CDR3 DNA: TGTGCCAGCAGCCCCGGGACAGGGTTTGTCTTC
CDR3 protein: CASSPGTGFVF

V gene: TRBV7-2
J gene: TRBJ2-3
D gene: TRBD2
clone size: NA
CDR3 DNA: TGTGCCAGCAGCCTGACTAGCGGGACAGATACGCAGTATTTT
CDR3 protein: CASSLTSGTDTQYF

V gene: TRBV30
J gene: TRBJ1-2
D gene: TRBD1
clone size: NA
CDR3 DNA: TGTGCCTGGAGTGCCCCGGACAGGGCTGAATACGGCTACACCTTC
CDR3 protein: CAWSAPDRAEYGYTF

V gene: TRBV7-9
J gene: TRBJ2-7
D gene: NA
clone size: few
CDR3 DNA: TGTGCCAGCAGCGTCTTGACAGGTAGCTCCTACGAGCAGTACTTC
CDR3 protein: CASSVLTGSSYEQYF

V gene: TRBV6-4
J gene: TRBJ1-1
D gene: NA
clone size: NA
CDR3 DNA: TGTGCCAGTGACTGGGACAAGGGAAAACACACTGAAGCTTTCTTT
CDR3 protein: CASDWDKGKHTEAFF

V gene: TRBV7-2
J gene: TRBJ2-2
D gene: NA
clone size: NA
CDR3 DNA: TGTGCCAGCAGCCGGCGAGGAAGGGGCCCTAACACCGGGGAGCTGTTTTTT
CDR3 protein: CASSRRGRGPNTGELFF

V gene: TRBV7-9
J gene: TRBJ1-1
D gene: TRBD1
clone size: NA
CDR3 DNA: TGTGCCAGCAGCCAGGGACAGGGTGGGATCACTGAAGCTTTCTTT
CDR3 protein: CASSQGQGGITEAFF

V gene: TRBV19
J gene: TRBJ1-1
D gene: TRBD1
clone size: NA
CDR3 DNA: TGTGCCAGTAGTACGGACAGGGGAGAACGAGCTTTCTTT
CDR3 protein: CASSTDRGERAFF

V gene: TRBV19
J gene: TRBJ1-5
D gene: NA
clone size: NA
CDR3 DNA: TGTGCCAGTAGGGACAGTCGGGATCAGCCCCAGCATTTT
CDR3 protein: CASRDSRDQPQHF

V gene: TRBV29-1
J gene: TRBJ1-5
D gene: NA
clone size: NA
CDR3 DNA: TGCAGCGTTGGGGGTCGGGGACAGCCCCAGCATTTT
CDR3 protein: CSVGGRGQPQHF

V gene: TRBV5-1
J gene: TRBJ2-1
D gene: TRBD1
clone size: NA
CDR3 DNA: TGCGCCAGCAGCTACTTCCTTAGGGGGCAGACCTACAATGAGCAGTTCTTC
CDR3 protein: CASSYFLRGQTYNEQFF

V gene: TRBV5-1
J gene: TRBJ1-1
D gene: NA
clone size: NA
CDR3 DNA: TGCGCCAGCAGCACCGAGGGAAGACAGGCGAACACTGAAGCTTTCTTT
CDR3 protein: CASSTEGRQANTEAFF

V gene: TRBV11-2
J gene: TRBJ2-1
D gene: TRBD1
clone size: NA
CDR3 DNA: TGTGCCAGCAGCGTACATTTTGCAGGGGGCTCCTACAATGAGCAGTTCTTC
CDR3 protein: CASSVHFAGGSYNEQFF

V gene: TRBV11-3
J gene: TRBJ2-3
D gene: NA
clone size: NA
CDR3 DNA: TGTGCCAGCAGCTTAGATGGAGGCTCGGGTTTCGGAGATACGCAGTATTTT
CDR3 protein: CASSLDGGSGFGDTQYF

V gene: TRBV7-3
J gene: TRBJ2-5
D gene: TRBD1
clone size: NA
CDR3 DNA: TGTGCCAGCAGCAAAGGGGGCGCGTACCAAGAGACCCAGTACTTC
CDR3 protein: CASSKGGAYQETQYF

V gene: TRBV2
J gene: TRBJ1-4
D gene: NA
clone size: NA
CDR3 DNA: TGTGCCAGCAGAGAGAGAGACAGGACCGAAAAACTGTTTTTT
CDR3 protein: CASRERDRTEKLFF

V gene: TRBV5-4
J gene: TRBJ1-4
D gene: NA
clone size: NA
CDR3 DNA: TGTGCCAGCAGCTTGCAGGGCATGGATGAAAAACTGTTTTTT
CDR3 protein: CASSLQGMDEKLFF

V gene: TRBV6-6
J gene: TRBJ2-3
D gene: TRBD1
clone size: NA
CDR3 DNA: TGTGCCAGCAGTGGGTCGGGACAGGGAACAGATACGCAGTATTTT
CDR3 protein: CASSGSGQGTDTQYF

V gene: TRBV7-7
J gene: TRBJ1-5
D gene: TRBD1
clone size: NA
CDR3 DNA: TGTGCCAGCAGCTCCCCCGGGACAGTGGACAGGGAGAGTCATCAGCCCCAGCATTTT
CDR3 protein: CASSSPGTVDRESHQPQHF

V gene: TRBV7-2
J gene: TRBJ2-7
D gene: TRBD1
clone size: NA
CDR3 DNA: TGTGCCAGCAGACTAGAGGGGTGGGACAGCTCCTACGAGCAGTACTTC
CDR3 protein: CASRLEGWDSSYEQYF

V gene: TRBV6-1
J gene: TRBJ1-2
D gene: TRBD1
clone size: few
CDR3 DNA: TGTGCCAGCAGCAGAAGCGAGGGGGCCTATGGCTACACCTTC
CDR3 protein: CASSRSEGAYGYTF

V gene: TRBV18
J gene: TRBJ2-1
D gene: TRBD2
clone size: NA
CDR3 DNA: TGTGCCAGCTCACCACAAAGCGGGGACAATGAGCAGTTCTTC
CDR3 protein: CASSPQSGDNEQFF

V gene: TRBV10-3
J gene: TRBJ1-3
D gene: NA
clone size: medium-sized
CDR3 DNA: TGTGCCATCAGGGACAGCTCTGGAAACACCATATATTTT
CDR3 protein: CAIRDSSGNTIYF

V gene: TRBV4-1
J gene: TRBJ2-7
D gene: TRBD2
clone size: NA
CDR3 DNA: TGCGCCAGCAGCCTAGATCGACTAGCGGCATTTTACGAGCAGTACTTC
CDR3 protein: CASSLDRLAAFYEQYF

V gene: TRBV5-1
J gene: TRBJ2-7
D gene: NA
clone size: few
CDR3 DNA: TGCGCCAGCAGCTTGGACACCGGGGTCTCCGAGCAGTACTTC
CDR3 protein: CASSLDTGVSEQYF

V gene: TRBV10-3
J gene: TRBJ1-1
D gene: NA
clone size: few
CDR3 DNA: TGTGCCATCAGTGAGCCGACAGCTTCTGAAGCTTTCTTT
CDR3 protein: CAISEPTASEAFF

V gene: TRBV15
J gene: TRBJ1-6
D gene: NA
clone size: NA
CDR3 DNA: TGTGCCACCAGCAAGGCCAGGGATAATTCACCCCTCCACTTT
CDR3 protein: CATSKARDNSPLHF

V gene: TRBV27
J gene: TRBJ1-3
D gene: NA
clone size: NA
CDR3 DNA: TGTGCCAGCAGTTTATCCCCGCTCGGGGTCTCTGGAAACACCATATATTTT
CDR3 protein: CASSLSPLGVSGNTIYF

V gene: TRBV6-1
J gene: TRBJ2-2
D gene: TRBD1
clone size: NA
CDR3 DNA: TGTGCCAGCAGGGGGACAGGGGTAATCACCGGGGAGCTGTTTTTT
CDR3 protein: CASRGTGVITGELFF

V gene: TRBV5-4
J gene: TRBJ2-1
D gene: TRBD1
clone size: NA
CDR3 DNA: TGTGCCAGCAGCTTCAAAACAGGGGGCTTAAGCAATGAGCAGTTCTTC
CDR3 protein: CASSFKTGGLSNEQFF

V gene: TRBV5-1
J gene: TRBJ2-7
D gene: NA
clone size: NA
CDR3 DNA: TGCGCCAGCAGCTTGATATCAGGGATCAAGGACGAGCAGTACTTC
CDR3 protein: CASSLISGIKDEQYF

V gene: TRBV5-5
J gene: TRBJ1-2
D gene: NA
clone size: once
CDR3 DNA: TGTGCCAGCAGCCTAAGCTCAGGGCTTTCTAACTATGGCTACACCTTC
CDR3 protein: CASSLSSGLSNYGYTF

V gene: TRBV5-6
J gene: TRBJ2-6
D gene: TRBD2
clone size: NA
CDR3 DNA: TGTGCCAGCAGCTTACGGGGGGCTGGGGCCAACGTCCTGACTTTC
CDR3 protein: CASSLRGAGANVLTF

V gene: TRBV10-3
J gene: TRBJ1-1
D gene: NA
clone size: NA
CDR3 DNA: TGTGCCATCAGTGAGTCTGGCTTCGAAGCTTTCTTT
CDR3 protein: CAISESGFEAFF

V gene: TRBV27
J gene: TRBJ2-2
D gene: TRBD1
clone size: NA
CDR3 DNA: TGTGCCAGCAGTTTTCCCCCGGGACAGGGGAACACCGGGGAGCTGTTTTTT
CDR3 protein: CASSFPPGQGNTGELFF

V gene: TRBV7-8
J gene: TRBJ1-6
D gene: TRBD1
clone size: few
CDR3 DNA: TGTGCCAGCAGCTGGGGACAGACCATTTCACCCCTCCACTTT
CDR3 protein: CASSWGQTISPLHF

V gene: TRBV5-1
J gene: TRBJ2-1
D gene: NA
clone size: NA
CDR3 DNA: TGCGCCAGCAGCTTGGTGAGGGCTAGTCAAAGAAGTGAGCAGTTCTTC
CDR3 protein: CASSLVRASQRSEQFF

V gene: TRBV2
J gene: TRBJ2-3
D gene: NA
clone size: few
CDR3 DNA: TGTGCCAGCAGTGAGGCAGGGCGGAACACAGATACGCAGTATTTT
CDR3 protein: CASSEAGRNTDTQYF

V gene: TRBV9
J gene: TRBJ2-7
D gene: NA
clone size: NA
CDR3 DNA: TGTGCCAGCAGCGTAGGGCAGGGATTGGCCGAGCAGTACTTC
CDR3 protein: CASSVGQGLAEQYF

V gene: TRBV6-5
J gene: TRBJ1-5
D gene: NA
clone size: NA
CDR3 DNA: TGTGCCAGCAGCGACGGGGGGCTCTATCAGCCCCAGCATTTT
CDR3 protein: CASSDGGLYQPQHF

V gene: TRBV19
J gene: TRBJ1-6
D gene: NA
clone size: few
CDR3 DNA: TGTGCCAGTAGTATAGATAGACAGCAATCACCCCTCCACTTT
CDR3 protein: CASSIDRQQSPLHF

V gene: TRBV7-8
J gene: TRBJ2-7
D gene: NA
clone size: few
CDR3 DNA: TGTGCCAGCAGCTTTAGACAGAGCAATAACGAGCAGTACTTC
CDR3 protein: CASSFRQSNNEQYF

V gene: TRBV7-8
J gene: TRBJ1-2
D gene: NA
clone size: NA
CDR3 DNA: TGTGCCAGCTCAGGTGGGCAGGCTTATGATGGCTACACCTTC
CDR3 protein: CASSGGQAYDGYTF

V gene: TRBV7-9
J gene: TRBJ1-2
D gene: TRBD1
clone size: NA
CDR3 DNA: TGTGCCAGCAGCGGGGACAGCCTTATCTATGGCTACACCTTC
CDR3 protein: CASSGDSLIYGYTF

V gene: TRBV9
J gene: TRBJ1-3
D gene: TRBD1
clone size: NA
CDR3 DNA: TGTGCCAGCCGACAGGGGAGTTCTGGAAACACCATATATTTT
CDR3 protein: CASRQGSSGNTIYF